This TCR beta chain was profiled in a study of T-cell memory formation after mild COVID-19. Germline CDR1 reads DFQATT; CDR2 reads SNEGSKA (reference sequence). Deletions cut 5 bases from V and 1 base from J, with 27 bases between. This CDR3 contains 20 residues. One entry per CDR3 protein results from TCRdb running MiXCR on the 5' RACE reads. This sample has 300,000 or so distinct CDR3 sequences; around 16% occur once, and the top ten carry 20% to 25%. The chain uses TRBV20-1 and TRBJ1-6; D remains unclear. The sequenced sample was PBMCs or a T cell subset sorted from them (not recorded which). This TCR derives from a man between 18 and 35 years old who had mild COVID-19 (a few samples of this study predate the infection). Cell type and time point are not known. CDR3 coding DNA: TGCAGTGCTCAGATGGGGAACAGCCGTAGTTATAGGTCCTATAATTCACCCCTCCACTTT. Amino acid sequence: CSAQMGNSRSYRSYNSPLHF.